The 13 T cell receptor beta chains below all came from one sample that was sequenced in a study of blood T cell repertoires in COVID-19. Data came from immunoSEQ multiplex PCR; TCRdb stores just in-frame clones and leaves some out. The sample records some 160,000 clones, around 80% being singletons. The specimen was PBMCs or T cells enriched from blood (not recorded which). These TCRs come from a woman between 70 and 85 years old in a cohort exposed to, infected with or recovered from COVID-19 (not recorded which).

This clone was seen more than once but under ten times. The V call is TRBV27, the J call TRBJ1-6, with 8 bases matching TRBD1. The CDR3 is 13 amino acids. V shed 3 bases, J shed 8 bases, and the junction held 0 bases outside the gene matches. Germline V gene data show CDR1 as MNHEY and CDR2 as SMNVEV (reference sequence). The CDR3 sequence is CASSLGQDSPLHF. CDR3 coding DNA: TGTGCCAGCAGTTTGGGACAGGATTCACCCCTCCACTTT.

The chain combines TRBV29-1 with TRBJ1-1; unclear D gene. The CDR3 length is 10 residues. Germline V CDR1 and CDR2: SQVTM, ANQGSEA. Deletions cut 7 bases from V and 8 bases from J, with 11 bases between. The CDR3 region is CSGMTGEAFF. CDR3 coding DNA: TGCAGCGGAATGACGGGGGAAGCTTTCTTT.

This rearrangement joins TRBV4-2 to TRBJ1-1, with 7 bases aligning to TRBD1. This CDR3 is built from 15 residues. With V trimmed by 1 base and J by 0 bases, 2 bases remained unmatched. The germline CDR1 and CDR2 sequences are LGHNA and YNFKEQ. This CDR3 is CASSQGDRMNTEAFF. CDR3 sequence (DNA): TGTGCCAGCAGCCAAGGGGACAGAATGAACACTGAAGCTTTCTTT.

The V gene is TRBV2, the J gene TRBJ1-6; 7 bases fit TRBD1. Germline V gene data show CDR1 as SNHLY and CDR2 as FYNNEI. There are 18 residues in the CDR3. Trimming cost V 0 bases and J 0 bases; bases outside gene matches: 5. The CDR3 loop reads CASSEARAGGSYNSPLHF. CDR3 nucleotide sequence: TGTGCCAGCAGTGAAGCGCGGGCAGGGGGCTCCTATAATTCACCCCTCCACTTT. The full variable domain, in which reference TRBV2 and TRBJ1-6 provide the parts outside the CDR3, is EPEVTQTPSHQVTQMGQEVILRCVPISNHLYFYWYRQILGQKVEFLVSFYNNEISEKSEIFDDQFSVERPDGSNFTLKIRSTKLEDSAMYFCASSEARAGGSYNSPLHFGNGTRLTVT.

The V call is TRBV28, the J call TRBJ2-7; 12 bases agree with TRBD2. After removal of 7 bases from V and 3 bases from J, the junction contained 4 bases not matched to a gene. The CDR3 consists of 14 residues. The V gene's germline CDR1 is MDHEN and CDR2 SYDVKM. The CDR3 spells CASMTSGSIYEQYF. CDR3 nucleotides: TGTGCCAGCATGACTAGCGGGAGTATCTACGAGCAGTACTTC. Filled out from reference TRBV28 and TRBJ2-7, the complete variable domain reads DVKVTQSSRYLVKRTGEKVFLECVQDMDHENMFWYRQDPGLGLRLIYFSYDVKMKEKGDIPEGYSVSREKKERFSLILESASTNQTSMYLCASMTSGSIYEQYFGPGTRLTVT.

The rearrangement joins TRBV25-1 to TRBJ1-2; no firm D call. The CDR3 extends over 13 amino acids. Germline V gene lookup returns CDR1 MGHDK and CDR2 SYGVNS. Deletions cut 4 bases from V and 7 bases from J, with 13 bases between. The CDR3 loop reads CASSVAPGSGYTF. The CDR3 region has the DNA TGTGCCAGCAGTGTAGCCCCGGGAAGTGGCTACACCTTC.

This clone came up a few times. The CDR3 region has the DNA TGTGCCAGCAGCGTAGCTACCGGACCGGGACAGGGAAATGGCTACACCTTC. Amino acid sequence: CASSVATGPGQGNGYTF. The chain employs TRBV9 and TRBJ1-2; TRBD1 matches 9 bases. Per the germline V gene, CDR1 is SGDLS and CDR2 is YYNGEE. The trim removed 0 bases at V and 6 bases at J, leaving 12 bases unmatched. The CDR3 has 17 residues.

The CDR3 reads CASILGGGIGTDTQYF. The CDR3 DNA follows: TGTGCCAGCATCTTGGGCGGCGGGATTGGGACAGATACGCAGTATTTT. The chain uses TRBV6-6 and TRBJ2-3; D may be TRBD2 (6 bases). There are 16 residues in the CDR3. Germline values: CDR1 MNHNY, CDR2 SVGAGI (reference sequence). Deletions cut 7 bases from V and 3 bases from J, with 20 bases between.

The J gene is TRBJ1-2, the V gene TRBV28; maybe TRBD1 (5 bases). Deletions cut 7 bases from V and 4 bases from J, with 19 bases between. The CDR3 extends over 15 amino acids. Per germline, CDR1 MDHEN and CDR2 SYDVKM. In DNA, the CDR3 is TGTGCCAGCACCATAAATGGGGCCGGCGGCTATGGCTACACCTTC. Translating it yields CASTINGAGGYGYTF.

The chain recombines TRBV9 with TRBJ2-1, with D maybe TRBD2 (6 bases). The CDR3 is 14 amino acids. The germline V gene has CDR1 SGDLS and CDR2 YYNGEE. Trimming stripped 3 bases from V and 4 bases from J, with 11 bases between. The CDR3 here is CASSAEGAYNEQFF. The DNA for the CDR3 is TGTGCCAGCAGCGCGGAGGGCGCGTACAATGAGCAGTTCTTC.

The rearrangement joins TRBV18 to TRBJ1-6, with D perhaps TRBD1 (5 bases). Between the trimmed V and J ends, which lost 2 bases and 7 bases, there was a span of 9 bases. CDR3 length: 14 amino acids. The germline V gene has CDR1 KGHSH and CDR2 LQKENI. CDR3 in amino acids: CASSPGQPNSPLHF. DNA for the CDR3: TGTGCCAGCTCACCAGGACAACCAAATTCACCCCTCCACTTT.

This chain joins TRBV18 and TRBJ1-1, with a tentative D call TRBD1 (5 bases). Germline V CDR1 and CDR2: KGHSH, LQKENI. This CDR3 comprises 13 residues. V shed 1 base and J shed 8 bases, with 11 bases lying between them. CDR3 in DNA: TGTGCCAGCTCACCACTTGAAGGGGTGGAAGCTTTCTTT. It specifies CASSPLEGVEAFF.

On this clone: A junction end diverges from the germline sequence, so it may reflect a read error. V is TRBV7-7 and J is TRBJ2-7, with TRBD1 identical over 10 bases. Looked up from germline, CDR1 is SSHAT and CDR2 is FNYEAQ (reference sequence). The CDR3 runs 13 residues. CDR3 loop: CASSPGQGDEQYF. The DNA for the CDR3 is TGTGCTAGCAGCCCCGGACAGGGGGACGAGCAGTACTTC. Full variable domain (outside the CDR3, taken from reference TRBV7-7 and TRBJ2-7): GAGVSQSPRYKVTKRGQDVTLRCDPISSHATLYWYQQALGQGPEFLTYFNYEAQPDKSGLPSDRFSAERPEGSISTLTIQRTEQRDSAMYRCASSPGQGDEQYFGPGTRLTVT.